This TCR beta chain was recorded in a study of early T cells in non-severe SARS-CoV-2 infection. Whole-study context: Investigators sequenced bulk RNA drawn from unsorted whole blood, and chains remained unpaired.

This clonotype has ten or more counts. Its antigen is not known. The CDR3 loop spans 14 amino acids. Germline CDR1 reads SGHTA; CDR2 reads FQGNSA. V dropped 1 base and J dropped 4 bases, with 10 bases sitting between them. Study conclusions and caveats: VDJdb-based annotation leaned toward anti-spike CD8 responses and missed private and CD4 specificities.

Researchers attached unique molecular identifiers to individual cDNA molecules. Using its own MiXCR run on the 5' RACE reads, TCRdb lists one record per CDR3 protein. The sample contains tens of thousands of distinct CDR3 sequences, 3.5% to 5.5% of which appear only once. The chain combines TRBV7-2 with TRBJ1-1, with unresolved D. The clonotype was recovered from an adult who was a healthcare worker with PCR-confirmed SARS-CoV-2 infection or an uninfected control (not recorded which). Source: whole blood, taken at baseline. In DNA form, the CDR3 reads TGTGCCAGCAGCTTAGTCCTCGGTTTCACTGAAGCTTTCTTT. Its translation: CASSLVLGFTEAFF.